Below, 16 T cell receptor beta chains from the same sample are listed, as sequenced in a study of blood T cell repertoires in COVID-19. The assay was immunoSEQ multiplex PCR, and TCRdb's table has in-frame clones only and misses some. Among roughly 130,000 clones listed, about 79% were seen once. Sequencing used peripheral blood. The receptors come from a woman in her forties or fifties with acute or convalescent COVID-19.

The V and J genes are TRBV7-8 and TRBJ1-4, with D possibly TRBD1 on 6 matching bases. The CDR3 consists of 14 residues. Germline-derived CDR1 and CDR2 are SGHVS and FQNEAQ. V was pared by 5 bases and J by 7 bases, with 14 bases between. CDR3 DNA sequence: TGTGCCAGCAGCAAACAGGGTCTTGGTGAAAAACTGTTTTTT. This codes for CASSKQGLGEKLFF.

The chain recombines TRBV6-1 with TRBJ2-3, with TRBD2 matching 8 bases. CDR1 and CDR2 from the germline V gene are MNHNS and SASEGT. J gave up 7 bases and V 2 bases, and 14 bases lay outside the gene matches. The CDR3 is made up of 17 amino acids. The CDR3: CASSEKWSSGVLHTQYF. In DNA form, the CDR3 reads TGTGCCAGCAGTGAAAAATGGAGTAGCGGGGTGTTACATACGCAGTATTTT.

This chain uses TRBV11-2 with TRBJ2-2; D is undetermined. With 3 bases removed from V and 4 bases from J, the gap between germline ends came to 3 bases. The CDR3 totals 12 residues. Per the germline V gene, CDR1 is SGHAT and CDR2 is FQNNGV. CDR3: CASSFGTGELFF. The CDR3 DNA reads TGTGCCAGCAGCTTCGGCACCGGGGAGCTGTTTTTT.

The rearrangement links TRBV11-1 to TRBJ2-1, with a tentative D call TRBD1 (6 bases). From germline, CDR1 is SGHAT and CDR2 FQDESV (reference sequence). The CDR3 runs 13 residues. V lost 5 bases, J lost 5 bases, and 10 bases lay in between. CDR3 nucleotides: TGTGCCAGCAGCCCTGGACAGAACAATGAGCAGTTCTTC. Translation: CASSPGQNNEQFF.

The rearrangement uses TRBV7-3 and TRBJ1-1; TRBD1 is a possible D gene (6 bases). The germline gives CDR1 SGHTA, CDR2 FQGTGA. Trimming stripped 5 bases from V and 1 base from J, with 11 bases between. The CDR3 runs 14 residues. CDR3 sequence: CASSTGQPNTEAFF. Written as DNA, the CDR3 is TGTGCCAGCAGCACTGGACAGCCGAACACTGAAGCTTTCTTT.

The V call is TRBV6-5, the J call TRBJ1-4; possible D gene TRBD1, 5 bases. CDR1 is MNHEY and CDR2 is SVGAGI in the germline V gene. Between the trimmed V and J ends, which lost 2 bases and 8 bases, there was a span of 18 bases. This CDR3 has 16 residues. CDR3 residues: CASSYPGKGAGEKLFF. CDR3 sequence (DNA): TGTGCCAGCAGTTACCCCGGAAAAGGGGCCGGGGAAAAACTGTTTTTT.

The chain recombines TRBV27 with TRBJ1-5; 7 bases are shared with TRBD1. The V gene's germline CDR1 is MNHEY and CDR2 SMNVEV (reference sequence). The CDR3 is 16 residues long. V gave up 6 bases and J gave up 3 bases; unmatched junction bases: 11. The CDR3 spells CASRNTGDSINQPQHF. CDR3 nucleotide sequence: TGTGCCAGCAGAAACACTGGGGACAGTATCAATCAGCCCCAGCATTTT.

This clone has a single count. The CDR3 loop reads CASSPREGGHNEQFF. The CDR3 DNA sequence: TGTGCCAGCAGCCCCCGGGAGGGTGGCCACAATGAGCAGTTCTTC. The rearrangement joins TRBV11-2 to TRBJ2-1; 8 bases are shared with TRBD2. The ends lost 5 bases at V and 5 bases at J; junction bases unmatched: 8. This CDR3 spans 15 amino acids. Germline values: CDR1 SGHAT, CDR2 FQNNGV.

CDR3 region: CASSGGSGNTIYF. The CDR3 DNA follows: TGTGCCAGTTCGGGGGGCTCTGGAAACACCATATATTTT. The chain links TRBV5-3 to TRBJ1-3; maybe TRBD1 (5 bases). TRBV5-3 is flagged as an ORF with uncertain function. The CDR3 contains 13 residues. The ends were cut back, 8 bases at V and 0 bases at J, with 9 bases in the middle.

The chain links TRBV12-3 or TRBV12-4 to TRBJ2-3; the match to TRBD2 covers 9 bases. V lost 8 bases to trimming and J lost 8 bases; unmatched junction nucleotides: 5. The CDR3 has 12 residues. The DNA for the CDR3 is TGTGCCAGCCGCGCGGGGGGGGGTACGCAGTATTTT. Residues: CASRAGGGTQYF.

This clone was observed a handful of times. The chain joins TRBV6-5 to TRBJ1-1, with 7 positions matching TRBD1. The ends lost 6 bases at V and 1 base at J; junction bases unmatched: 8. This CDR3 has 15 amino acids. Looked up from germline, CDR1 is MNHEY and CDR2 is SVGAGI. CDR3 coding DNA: TGTGCCAGCAGACGGGACAGTCAGAAGAACACTGAAGCTTTCTTT. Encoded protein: CASRRDSQKNTEAFF.

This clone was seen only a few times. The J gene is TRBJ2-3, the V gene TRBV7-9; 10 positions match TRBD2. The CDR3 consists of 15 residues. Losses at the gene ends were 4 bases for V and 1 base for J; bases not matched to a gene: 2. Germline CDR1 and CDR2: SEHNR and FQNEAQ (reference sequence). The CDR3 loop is CASSYGLAGTDTQYF. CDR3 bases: TGTGCCAGCAGCTACGGACTAGCGGGCACAGATACGCAGTATTTT.

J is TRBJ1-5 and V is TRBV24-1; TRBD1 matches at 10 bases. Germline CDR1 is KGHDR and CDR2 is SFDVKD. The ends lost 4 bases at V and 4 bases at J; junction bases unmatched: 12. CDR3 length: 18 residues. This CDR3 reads CATSDKRQGALLNQPQHF. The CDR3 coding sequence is TGTGCCACCAGTGACAAGAGACAGGGGGCCTTACTGAATCAGCCCCAGCATTTT.

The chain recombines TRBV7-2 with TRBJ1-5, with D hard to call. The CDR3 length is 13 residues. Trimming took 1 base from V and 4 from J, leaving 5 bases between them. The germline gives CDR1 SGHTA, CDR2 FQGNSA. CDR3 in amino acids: CASSLDRNQPQHF. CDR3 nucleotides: TGTGCCAGCAGCTTAGACAGAAATCAGCCCCAGCATTTT.

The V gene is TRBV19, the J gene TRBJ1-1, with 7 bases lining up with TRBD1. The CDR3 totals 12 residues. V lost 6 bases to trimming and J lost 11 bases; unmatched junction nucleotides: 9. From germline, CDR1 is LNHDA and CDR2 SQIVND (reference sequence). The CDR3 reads CASSRPQGRAFF. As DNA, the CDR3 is TGTGCCAGTAGCAGACCACAGGGGAGGGCTTTCTTT.

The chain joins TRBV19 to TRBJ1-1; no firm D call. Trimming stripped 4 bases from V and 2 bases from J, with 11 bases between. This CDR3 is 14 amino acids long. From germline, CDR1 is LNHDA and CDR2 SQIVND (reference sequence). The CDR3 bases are TGTGCCAGTAGTACCCAGACAAGAAACACTGAAGCTTTCTTT. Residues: CASSTQTRNTEAFF.